This T cell receptor beta chain emerged from a study of T cells after somatic rescue of genetic block. The assay was immunoSEQ multiplex PCR, and TCRdb's table has in-frame clones only and misses some. The table shows 65,000 to 70,000 clones, with 90% to 95% occurring only once. Specimen: peripheral blood mononuclear cells (PBMCs). The TCR was taken from a middle-aged man.

The CDR3 loop reads CASSRGLGAGQPQHF. CDR3 DNA sequence: TGTGCCAGCAGTCGCGGATTGGGGGCAGGGCAGCCCCAGCATTTT. This chain links TRBV7-6 with TRBJ1-5, with TRBD1 as a possible D gene (6 bases). Trimming removed 6 bases at V and 7 bases at J, with 19 bases between. The CDR3 is 15 amino acids. Germline V CDR1 and CDR2: SGHVS, FNYEAQ.